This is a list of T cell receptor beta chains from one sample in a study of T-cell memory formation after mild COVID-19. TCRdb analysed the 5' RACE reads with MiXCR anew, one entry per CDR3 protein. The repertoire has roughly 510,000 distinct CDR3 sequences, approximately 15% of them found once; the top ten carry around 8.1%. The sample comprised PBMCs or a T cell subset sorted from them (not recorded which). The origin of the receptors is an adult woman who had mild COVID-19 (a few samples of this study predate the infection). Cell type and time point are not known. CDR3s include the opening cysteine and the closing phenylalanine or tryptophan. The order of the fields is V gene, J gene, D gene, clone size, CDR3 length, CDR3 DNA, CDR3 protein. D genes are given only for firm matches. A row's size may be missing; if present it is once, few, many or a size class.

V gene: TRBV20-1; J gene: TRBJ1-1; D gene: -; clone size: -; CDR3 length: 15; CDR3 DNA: TGCAGTGCTAGAGATCAAGGGGGGGAGCGGACTGAAGCTTTCTTT; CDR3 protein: CSARDQGGERTEAFF
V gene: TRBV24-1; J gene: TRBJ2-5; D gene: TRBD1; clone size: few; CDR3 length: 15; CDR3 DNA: TGTGCCACCAGTGACCCCGGGGACAGCAAAGAGACCCAGTACTTC; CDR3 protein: CATSDPGDSKETQYF
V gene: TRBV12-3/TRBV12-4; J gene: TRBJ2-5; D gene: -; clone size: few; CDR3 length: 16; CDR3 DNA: TGTGCCAGCAGTTTACTTGCCGCAGGGACTGGGGAGACCCAGTACTTC; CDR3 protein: CASSLLAAGTGETQYF
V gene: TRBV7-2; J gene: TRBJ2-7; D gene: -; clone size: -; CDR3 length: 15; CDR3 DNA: TGTGCCAGCAGCTTAGAAATGGGGGGGCGGTACGAGCAGTACTTC; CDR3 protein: CASSLEMGGRYEQYF
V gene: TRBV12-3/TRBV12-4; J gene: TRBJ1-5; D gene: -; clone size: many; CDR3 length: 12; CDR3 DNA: TGTGCCAGCACCTTGGGGGAACAGCCCCAGCATTTT; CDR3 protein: CASTLGEQPQHF
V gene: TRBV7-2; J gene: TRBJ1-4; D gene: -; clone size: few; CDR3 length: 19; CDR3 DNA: TGTGCCAGCAGCTCGGGGGTTGGGCAGGCCCCAATCGAGAATGAAAAACTGTTTTTT; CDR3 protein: CASSSGVGQAPIENEKLFF
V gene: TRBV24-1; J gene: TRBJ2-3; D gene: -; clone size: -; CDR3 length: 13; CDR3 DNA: TGTGCCACCAGTTTAGGTCGCAAGAAGGGGCAGTATTTT; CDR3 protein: CATSLGRKKGQYF
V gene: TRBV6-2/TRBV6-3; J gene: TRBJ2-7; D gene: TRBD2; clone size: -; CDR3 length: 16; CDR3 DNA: TGTGCCAGCAGTGAATTCCCTCTAGCGGGAGTCACTGAGCAGTACTTC; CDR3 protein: CASSEFPLAGVTEQYF
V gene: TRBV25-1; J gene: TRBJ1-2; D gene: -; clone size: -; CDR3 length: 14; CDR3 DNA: TGTGCCAGCACCCCCCCCGGGGGTAACTATGGCTACACCTTC; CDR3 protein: CASTPPGGNYGYTF
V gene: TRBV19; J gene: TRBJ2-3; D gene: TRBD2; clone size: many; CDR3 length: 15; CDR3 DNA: TGTGCCAGTAGTATGAATAGCGGGGGCACAGATACGCAGTATTTT; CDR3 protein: CASSMNSGGTDTQYF
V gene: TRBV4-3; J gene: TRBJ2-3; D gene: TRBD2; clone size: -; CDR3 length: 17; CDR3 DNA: TGCGCCAGCAGCCAAGATTATTCAGCCGGGAGGTCAGATACGCAGTATTTT; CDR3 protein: CASSQDYSAGRSDTQYF
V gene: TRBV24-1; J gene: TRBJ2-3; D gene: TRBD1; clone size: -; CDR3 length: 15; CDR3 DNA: TGTGCCACCAGTGATCCGGGACAGGCGGCAGATACGCAGTATTTT; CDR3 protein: CATSDPGQAADTQYF
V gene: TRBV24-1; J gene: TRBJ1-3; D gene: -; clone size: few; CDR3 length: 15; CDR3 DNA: TGTGCCACCAGTGATTCAGGGAACTCTGGAAACACCATATATTTT; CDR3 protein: CATSDSGNSGNTIYF
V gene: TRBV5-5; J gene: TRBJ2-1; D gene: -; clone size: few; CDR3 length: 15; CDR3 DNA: TGTGCCAGCAGCTTGGGGTTTGGGTTTACCAATGAGCAGTTCTTC; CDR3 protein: CASSLGFGFTNEQFF
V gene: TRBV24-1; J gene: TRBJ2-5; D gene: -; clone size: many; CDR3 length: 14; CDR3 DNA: TGTGCCACCAGTGCGGGGGGCGAAGAAGAGACCCAGTACTTC; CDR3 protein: CATSAGGEEETQYF
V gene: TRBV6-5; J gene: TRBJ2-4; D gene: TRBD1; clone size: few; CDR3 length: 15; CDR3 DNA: TGTGCCAGCAGCCAGACAGGGGGGATAGGAAACATTCAGTACTTC; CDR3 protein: CASSQTGGIGNIQYF
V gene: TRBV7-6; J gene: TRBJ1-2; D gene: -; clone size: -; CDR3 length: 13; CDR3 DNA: TGTGCCAGCAGCCCCGAACCGAACTATGGCTACACCTTC; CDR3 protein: CASSPEPNYGYTF
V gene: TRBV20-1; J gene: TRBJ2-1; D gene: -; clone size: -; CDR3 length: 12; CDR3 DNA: TGCAGTGCTAGGGGAGAATACAATGAGCAGTTCTTC; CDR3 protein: CSARGEYNEQFF
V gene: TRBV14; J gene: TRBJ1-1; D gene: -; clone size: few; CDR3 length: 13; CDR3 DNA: TGTGCCAGCAGCCAATTTCTCGACACTGAAGCTTTCTTT; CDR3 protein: CASSQFLDTEAFF
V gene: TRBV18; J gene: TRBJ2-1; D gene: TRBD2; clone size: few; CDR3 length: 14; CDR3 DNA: TGTGCCAGCCGCGGACTAGCGGGATCAGCCGAGCAGTTCTTC; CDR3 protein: CASRGLAGSAEQFF
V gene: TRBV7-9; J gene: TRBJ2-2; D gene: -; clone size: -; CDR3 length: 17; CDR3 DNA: TGTGCCAGCAGCTTAACGCCCGGGACAACGAACACCGGGGAGCTGTTTTTT; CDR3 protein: CASSLTPGTTNTGELFF
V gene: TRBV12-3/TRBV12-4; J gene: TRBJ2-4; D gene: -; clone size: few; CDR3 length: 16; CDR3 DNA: TGTGCCAGCAGTTATCTTACCCCGTGGGCCAAAAACATTCAGTACTTC; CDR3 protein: CASSYLTPWAKNIQYF
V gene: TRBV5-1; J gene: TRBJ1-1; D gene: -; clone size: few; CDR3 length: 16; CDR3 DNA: TGCGCCAGCAGCTCAATGAAGGGGGGAGACAACACTGAAGCTTTCTTT; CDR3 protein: CASSSMKGGDNTEAFF
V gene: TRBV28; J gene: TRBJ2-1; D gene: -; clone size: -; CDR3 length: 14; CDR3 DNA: TGTGCCAGCACAAGGGCCGAGGGCTACAATGAGCAGTTCTTC; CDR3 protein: CASTRAEGYNEQFF
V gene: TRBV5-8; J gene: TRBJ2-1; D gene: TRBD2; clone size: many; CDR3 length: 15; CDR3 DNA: TGTGCCAGCAGCTGGGGACTAGCGGGAGGGGATGAGCAGTTCTTC; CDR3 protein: CASSWGLAGGDEQFF
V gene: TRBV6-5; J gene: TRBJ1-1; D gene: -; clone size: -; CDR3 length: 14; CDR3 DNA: TGTGCCAGCAGTTACCGTGGCAGGGGCACTGAAGCTTTCTTT; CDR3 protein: CASSYRGRGTEAFF
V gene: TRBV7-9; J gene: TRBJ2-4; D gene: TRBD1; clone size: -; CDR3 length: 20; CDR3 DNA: TGTGCCAGCAGCTTAACCGTTTCCGGGACAGGGATCTTCGGGGGAAACATTCAGTACTTC; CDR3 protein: CASSLTVSGTGIFGGNIQYF
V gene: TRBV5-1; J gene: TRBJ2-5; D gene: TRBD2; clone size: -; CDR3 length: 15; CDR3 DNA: TGCGCCAGCAGCGTGACTAGCGGGGGGAAAGAGACCCAGTACTTC; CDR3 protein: CASSVTSGGKETQYF
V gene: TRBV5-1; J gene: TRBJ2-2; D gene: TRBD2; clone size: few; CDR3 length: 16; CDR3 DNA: TGCGCCAGCAGCTCGACTAGCGGGGCTAACACCGGGGAGCTGTTTTTT; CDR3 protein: CASSSTSGANTGELFF
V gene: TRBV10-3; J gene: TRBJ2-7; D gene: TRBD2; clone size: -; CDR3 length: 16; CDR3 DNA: TGTGCCATCAGTGAACCCGGGACTAGCGGGGGCTACGAGCAGTACTTC; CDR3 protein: CAISEPGTSGGYEQYF
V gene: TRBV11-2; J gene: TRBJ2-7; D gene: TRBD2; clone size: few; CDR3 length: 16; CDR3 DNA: TGTGCCAGCAGCTTAGTCGCAGCGGGGGTCTCCTACGAGCAGTACTTC; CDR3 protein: CASSLVAAGVSYEQYF
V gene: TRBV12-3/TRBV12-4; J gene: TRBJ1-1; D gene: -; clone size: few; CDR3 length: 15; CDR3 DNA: TGTGCCAGCAGTTCCCTCAAGGGAGGCGGCACTGAAGCTTTCTTT; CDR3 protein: CASSSLKGGGTEAFF
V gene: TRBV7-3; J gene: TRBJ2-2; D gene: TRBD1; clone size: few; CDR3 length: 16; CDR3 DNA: TGTGCCAGCAGCTTAAGGACAGGGAGGAACACCGGGGAGCTGTTTTTT; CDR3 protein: CASSLRTGRNTGELFF
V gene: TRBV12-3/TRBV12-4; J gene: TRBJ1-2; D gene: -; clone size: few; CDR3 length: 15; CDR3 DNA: TGTGCCAGTACCGGCCAGGGGTGGCGACGCTATGGCTACACCTTC; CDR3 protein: CASTGQGWRRYGYTF
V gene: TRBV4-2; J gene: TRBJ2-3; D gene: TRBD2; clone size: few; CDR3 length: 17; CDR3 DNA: TGTGCCAGCAGCCAAGATAGGGGCGGGAGTCGCACAGATACGCAGTATTTT; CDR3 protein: CASSQDRGGSRTDTQYF
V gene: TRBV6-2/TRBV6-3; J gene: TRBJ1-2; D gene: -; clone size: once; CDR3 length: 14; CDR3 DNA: TGTGCCAGCAGTTACTCTCGCGACAGCGGACCCTACACCTTC; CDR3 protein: CASSYSRDSGPYTF
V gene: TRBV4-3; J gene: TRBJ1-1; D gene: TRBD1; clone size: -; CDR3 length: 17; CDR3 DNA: TGCGCCAGCAGCCAGAAGCTTCACAGGGGGTTGTACACTGAAGCTTTCTTT; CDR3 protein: CASSQKLHRGLYTEAFF